The 24 T cell receptor beta chains below were found in one sample sequenced in a study of blood T cells in healthy people across ages. A second about 6 to 12 cycle PCR used barcoded and J-beta primers. TCRdb ran MiXCR on the 5' RACE reads and lists one entry per CDR3 protein. The data hold 550,000 to 650,000 distinct CDR3 sequences, with approximately 26% observed a single time. These data were likewise used in another study, on T cells of mothers and their children.

What was sequenced was blood. Every receptor here comes from a boy aged 2-15 years in good health.

V usage is TRBV15 and J usage is TRBJ2-2; D uncertain. V dropped 10 bases and J dropped 1 base, with 10 bases sitting between them. The CDR3 consists of 13 residues. CDR1 and CDR2 from the germline V gene are LNHNV and YYDKDF (reference sequence). As DNA, the CDR3 is TGTGCCATCGGAAGTATGAACACCGGGGAGCTGTTTTTT. Translated: CAIGSMNTGELFF.

The chain employs TRBV6-5 and TRBJ2-5; 9 bases fit TRBD1. With the DNA end fitting TRBJ2-7 better, the J assignment may be wrong. The CDR3 spans 16 residues. Germline-derived CDR1 and CDR2 are MNHEY and SVGAGI. The CDR3 loop reads CASSYSGQGKTYEQYF. CDR3 DNA: TGTGCCAGCAGTTACTCGGGACAGGGCAAAACCTACGAGCAGTACTTC.

This clonotype was counted between two and nine times. The rearrangement joins TRBV27 to TRBJ2-7; D possibly corresponds to TRBD1 (6 bases). V shed 3 bases and J shed 2 bases, with 17 bases lying between them. Looked up from germline, CDR1 is MNHEY and CDR2 is SMNVEV (reference sequence). This CDR3 has 16 residues. CDR3 loop: CASSLSPGQSAYEQYF. CDR3 sequence (DNA): TGTGCCAGCAGTTTGTCACCGGGACAATCCGCCTACGAGCAGTACTTC.

The chain couples TRBV12-3 or TRBV12-4 to TRBJ1-1; D call uncertain. V was pared by 1 base and J by 4 bases, with 10 bases between. There are 14 residues in the CDR3. The CDR3 sequence is CASSLEGRGTEAFF. CDR3 in DNA: TGTGCCAGCAGTTTAGAGGGTCGGGGCACTGAAGCTTTCTTT.

The chain joins TRBV7-9 to TRBJ1-1, with D possibly being TRBD1 (6 bases). Germline V gene sequence: CDR1 SEHNR, CDR2 FQNEAQ (reference sequence). This CDR3 is built from 15 residues. V was shortened by 4 bases and J by 1 base, with 13 bases between the two germline ends. In DNA, the CDR3 is TGTGCCAGCAGCTCTTATGGGACACCGAACACTGAAGCTTTCTTT. This encodes CASSSYGTPNTEAFF.

CDR3 nucleotides: TGTGCCAGCAGTGAACGCGGGGTTGGATTTGGACCTGGGGCCAACGTCCTGACTTTC. Protein sequence: CASSERGVGFGPGANVLTF. The chain links TRBV2 to TRBJ2-6, with a weak D call TRBD2 (6 bases). The germline gives CDR1 SNHLY, CDR2 FYNNEI. Trimming cost V 2 bases and J 2 bases, with 19 bases left between them. The CDR3 is 19 amino acids.

This clonotype occurred many times. The rearrangement uses TRBV6-5 and TRBJ2-2; 8 nucleotides line up with TRBD2. This CDR3 has 18 residues. Trimming took 0 bases from V and 4 from J; bases not matched to a gene: 10. Germline CDR1 and CDR2: MNHEY and SVGAGI. The CDR3 DNA follows: TGTGCCAGCAGTTACTCGATCCCGGGGGGGCTGGGCACCGGGGAGCTGTTTTTT. It translates to CASSYSIPGGLGTGELFF.

V usage is TRBV6-1 and J usage is TRBJ2-3; D is possibly TRBD2 (6 bases). The CDR3 contains 13 residues. Between the trimmed V and J ends, which lost 11 bases and 4 bases, there was a span of 16 bases. The germline CDR1 and CDR2 sequences are MNHNS and SASEGT. Here the CDR3 reads CAAGLSYSDTQYF. The CDR3 bases are TGTGCCGCGGGACTTAGTTACTCAGATACGCAGTATTTT.

As to this clonotype: A much larger clone differs by one base, so this may be a read error. The chain links TRBV7-2 to TRBJ2-7; 7 nucleotides align to TRBD1. The CDR3 contains 15 residues. Germline values: CDR1 SGHTA, CDR2 FQGNSA. The CDR3 protein is CASSPGGMGDYGQYF. DNA of the CDR3: TGTGCCAGCAGCCCAGGGGGAATGGGAGACTACGGGCAGTACTTC.

There are a few counts of this clonotype. The CDR3 DNA reads TGTGCCAGCGGACAATTTCTAGCGGGAGTTAGCGAGACCCAGTACTTC. It yields the protein CASGQFLAGVSETQYF. The chain is built from TRBV12-3 or TRBV12-4 and TRBJ2-5; TRBD2 matches 10 bases. The CDR3 sequence is 16 residues long. V shed 8 bases and J 5 bases; nucleotides not matched to a gene: 14.

J is TRBJ2-1 and V is TRBV5-1; TRBD1 aligns across 7 bases. V gave up 7 bases and J gave up 7 bases; unmatched junction bases: 11. CDR3 length equals 14 residues. Germline CDR1 is SGHRS and CDR2 is YFSETQ. CDR3 nucleotides: TGCGCCAGCTCCCATGGGACAGCAATGAATGAGCAGTTCTTC. It encodes CASSHGTAMNEQFF.

The gene calls are TRBV7-2 and TRBJ2-2; tentatively, D is TRBD1 (6 bases). CDR3 length: 15 residues. Germline V lookup: CDR1 SGHTA, CDR2 FQGNSA. V was pared by 5 bases and J by 1 base, with 11 bases between. CDR3 in DNA: TGTGCCAGCAGCCATCGACAGGTGAACACCGGGGAGCTGTTTTTT. Protein sequence: CASSHRQVNTGELFF.

J is TRBJ2-5 and V is TRBV6-1; D ambiguous. The CDR3 covers 11 residues. The germline V gene has CDR1 MNHNS and CDR2 SASEGT. Trimming pared 11 bases from V and 3 bases from J, leaving 10 bases between. The CDR3: CAGNTEETQYF. DNA of the CDR3: TGTGCCGGCAATACAGAAGAGACCCAGTACTTC.

CDR3 amino acids: CSVESEGYNYGYTF. CDR3 nucleotides: TGCAGCGTTGAAAGTGAGGGGTATAACTATGGCTACACCTTC. The chain uses TRBV29-1 and TRBJ1-2, with a tentative D call TRBD1 (5 bases). The ends were cut back, 2 bases at V and 1 base at J, with 11 bases in the middle. Germline CDR1 SQVTM, CDR2 ANQGSEA. This CDR3 has 14 residues.

The J gene is TRBJ2-3, the V gene TRBV20-1; D gene unclear. V was shortened by 1 base and J by 2 bases, with 10 bases between the two germline ends. This CDR3 is built from 14 residues. CDR1 is DFQATT and CDR2 is SNEGSKA in the germline V gene (reference sequence). The CDR3 DNA follows: TGCAGTGCTAGAGCGTCCAGGTTCACAGATACGCAGTATTTT. Translated, it gives CSARASRFTDTQYF.

This clonotype was detected only a few times. This chain uses TRBV5-6 with TRBJ2-5; no reliable D call. The V end was cut by 1 base, the J end by 4 bases, with 8 bases between. Per the germline V gene, CDR1 is SGHDT and CDR2 is YYEEEE. The CDR3 has 13 amino acids. CDR3 DNA sequence: TGTGCCAGCAGCTTGTCTCCCCCAGAGACCCAGTACTTC. It specifies CASSLSPPETQYF.

The sample holds a few counts of this clonotype. The chain couples TRBV12-3 or TRBV12-4 to TRBJ1-2; D gene unclear. V lost 2 bases, J lost 8 bases, and 15 bases lay in between. CDR3 size: 14 residues. The CDR3 loop reads CASSLTTRSGGYTF. CDR3 sequence (DNA): TGTGCCAGCAGTTTAACAACACGTTCGGGAGGCTACACCTTC.

The chain joins TRBV28 to TRBJ2-5; 7 bases line up with TRBD2. The DNA end lines up better with TRBJ2-7; the J call may be wrong. CDR1 is MDHEN and CDR2 is SYDVKM in the germline V gene. CDR3 length equals 15 residues. The CDR3 sequence: CASSFWTRYVYEQYF. The CDR3 DNA reads TGTGCCAGCAGTTTTTGGACTAGGTATGTCTACGAGCAGTACTTC.

The V call is TRBV20-1, the J call TRBJ2-3; 8 nucleotides agree with TRBD2. This CDR3 spans 15 amino acids. In germline, CDR1 is DFQATT, CDR2 SNEGSKA (reference sequence). Unmatched junction bases numbered 16, after V lost 6 bases and J lost 8 bases. The CDR3 region has the DNA TGCAGTGCCTCGCTAGCGGGTGGTCAGGTCGGTACGCAGTATTTT. This gives the protein CSASLAGGQVGTQYF.

The rearrangement links TRBV5-1 to TRBJ2-6; D ambiguous. This CDR3 region has 16 residues. Germline lookup yields CDR1 SGHRS and CDR2 YFSETQ. Trimming cost V 4 bases and J 8 bases, with 19 bases left between them. CDR3 region: CASSLNGGSHSNVLTF. In DNA form, the CDR3 reads TGCGCCAGCAGCCTCAACGGTGGATCTCACTCCAACGTCCTGACTTTC.

This chain's CDR3 is CASGRDQPQHF. The CDR3 coding sequence is TGTGCCAGCGGCCGGGATCAGCCCCAGCATTTT. This chain uses TRBV6-5 with TRBJ1-5; no firm D call. Trimming removed 8 bases from V and 5 bases from J, with 7 bases in between. Per the germline V gene, CDR1 is MNHEY and CDR2 is SVGAGI. This CDR3 has 11 residues.

This clonotype was detected only a few times. The chain couples TRBV2 to TRBJ2-1; 9 bases line up with TRBD1. The last part of the DNA fits TRBJ2-5 better; the J call may be wrong. Germline V gene data show CDR1 as SNHLY and CDR2 as FYNNEI. The CDR3 length is 14 residues. The CDR3 spells CASSMDRGGETQYF. The CDR3 coding sequence is TGTGCCAGCAGTATGGACAGGGGAGGGGAGACCCAGTACTTC.

This clonotype was seen a handful of times. This chain joins TRBV4-3 and TRBJ2-3; no reliable D call. The germline gives CDR1 LGHNA, CDR2 YSLEER. The germline V and J ends were trimmed by 3 bases and 6 bases, with 13 bases remaining between them. This CDR3 contains 14 residues. The CDR3 here is CASSHSQTDDTQYF. CDR3 nucleotides: TGCGCCAGCAGCCACAGTCAGACGGACGATACGCAGTATTTT.

This clonotype was found a few times. The rearrangement uses TRBV18 and TRBJ1-1, with a weak D call TRBD1 (5 bases). The ends were cut back, 4 bases at V and 1 base at J, with 10 bases in the middle. The CDR3 loop spans 14 amino acids. Germline CDR1 and CDR2: KGHSH and LQKENI. The CDR3 nucleotides are TGTGCCAGCTCACGACTAGACAGGAACACTGAAGCTTTCTTT. It codes for CASSRLDRNTEAFF.